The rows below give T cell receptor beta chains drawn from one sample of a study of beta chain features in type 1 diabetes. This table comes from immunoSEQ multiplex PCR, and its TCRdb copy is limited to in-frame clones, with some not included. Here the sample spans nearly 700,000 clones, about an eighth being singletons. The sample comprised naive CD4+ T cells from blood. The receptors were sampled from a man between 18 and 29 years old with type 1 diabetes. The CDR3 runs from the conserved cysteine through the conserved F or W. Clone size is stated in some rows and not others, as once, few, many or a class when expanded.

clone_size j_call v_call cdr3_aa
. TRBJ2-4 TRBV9 CASSTGTSGGPKNIQYF
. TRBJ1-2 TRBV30 CAWSGGYGYTF
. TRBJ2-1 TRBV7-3 CASSHTSTSGGYNEQFF
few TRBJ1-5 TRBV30 CAWSSRDVYSNQPQHF
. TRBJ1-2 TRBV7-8 CASSLEAGSGLVYGYTF
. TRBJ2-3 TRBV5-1 CASSLEGQGIDTQYF
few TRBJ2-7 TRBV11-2 CASSLGEVAYEQYF
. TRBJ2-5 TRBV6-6 CASTLRGGEETQYF
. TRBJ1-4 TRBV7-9 CASSLTGVNEKLFF
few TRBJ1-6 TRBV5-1 CASSLKGDGSPLHF
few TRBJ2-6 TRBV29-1 CSVGTQSSGANVLTF
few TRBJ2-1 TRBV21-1 CASSKGQGDDNEQFF
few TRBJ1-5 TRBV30 CAWSVLGSNQPQHF
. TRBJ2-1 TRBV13 CASSLAGGGNEQFF
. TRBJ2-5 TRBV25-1 CASSERGRGEAETQYF